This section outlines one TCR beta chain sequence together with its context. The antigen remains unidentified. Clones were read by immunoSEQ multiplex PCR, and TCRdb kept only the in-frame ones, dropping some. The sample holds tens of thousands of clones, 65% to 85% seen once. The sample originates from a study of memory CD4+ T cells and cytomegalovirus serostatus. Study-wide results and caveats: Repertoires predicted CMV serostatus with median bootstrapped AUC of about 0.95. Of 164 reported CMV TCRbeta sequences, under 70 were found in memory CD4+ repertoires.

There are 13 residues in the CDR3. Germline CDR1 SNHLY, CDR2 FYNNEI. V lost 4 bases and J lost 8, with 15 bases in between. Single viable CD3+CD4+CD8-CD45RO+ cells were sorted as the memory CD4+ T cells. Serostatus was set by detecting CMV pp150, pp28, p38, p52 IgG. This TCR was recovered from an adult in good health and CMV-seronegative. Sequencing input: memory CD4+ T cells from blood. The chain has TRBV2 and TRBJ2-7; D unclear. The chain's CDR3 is CASSARAESKQYF. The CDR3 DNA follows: TGTGCCAGCAGTGCCCGGGCCGAGTCGAAGCAGTACTTC.